The present T cell receptor (beta chain) was sequenced within a study of T cell responses to AZD1222 COVID-19 vaccine. Study-wide points: The sample set comprised mostly white British donors with more females, and clonal diversity was possibly underestimated. The CD4 TCRs associated with vaccination extended across spike and predominated at 160-218 and 743-854. Just a handful of people given AZD1222 tested seropositive at baseline.

Researchers grouped second doses given at about 4 or about 12 weeks into one pool. Some clones are missing from TCRdb's copy, which holds only in-frame ones; the method was immunoSEQ multiplex PCR. The sample contains over 150,000 clones, over 85% of which appear only once. About this clone: Its target is not known.

Per germline, CDR1 SQVTM and CDR2 ANQGSEA. Trimming left V 7 bases short and J 0 bases short, with 15 bases between. The length of the CDR3 is 14 residues. The receptor was isolated from an adult who received the AZD1222 COVID-19 vaccine. This chain links TRBV29-1 with TRBJ1-1; no clear D gene. The sequenced sample was peripheral blood, obtained 28 days after the second AZD1222 dose. The CDR3 sequence: CSAGPFILNTEAFF. The CDR3 region has the DNA TGCAGCGCCGGGCCCTTTATACTGAACACTGAAGCTTTCTTT.